The T cell receptor beta chain described here comes from a study of T cell responses to AZD1222 COVID-19 vaccine. Study-level information: Analyses pooled second doses at about 4 or about 12 weeks.

V lost 4 bases, J lost 7 bases, and 11 bases stayed unmatched. Looked up from germline, CDR1 is SGHNT and CDR2 is YYREEE (reference sequence). The CDR3 runs 16 residues. In regard to this clone: Its target is unknown.

Sequencing used immunoSEQ multiplex PCR; TCRdb keeps in-frame clones, though not all of them. The sample lists tens of thousands of clones, around 90% occurring once. Study-level results: Reports say nearly half of spike-specific TCRs go after unmutated variant regions. Vaccine-related CD4 TCRs covered spike, predominating at 160-218 and 743-854.

The material was peripheral blood, obtained on day 0 of AZD1222 vaccination. This sequence was found in an adult in good health. The rearrangement joins TRBV5-4 to TRBJ2-1; 10 bases are shared with TRBD2. CDR3 residues: CASSHASGGRRNEQFF. The CDR3 bases are TGTGCCAGCAGCCACGCTAGCGGGGGACGTAGAAATGAGCAGTTCTTC.